Included here is one T cell receptor (beta chain) sequence, with context. The sample is drawn from a study of blood T cell repertoires in COVID-19. V lost 3 bases to trimming and J lost 10 bases, with 17 bases between them. The CDR3 covers 14 residues. Germline V lookup: CDR1 SGDLS, CDR2 YYNGEE. Measured with immunoSEQ multiplex PCR; TCRdb has only the in-frame clones, and not every one. The sample holds under 500,000 clones, around 90% seen once. Input material: PBMCs or T cells enriched from blood (not recorded which). The clonotype originates from a woman aged 18-29 years with acute COVID-19. The chain recombines TRBV9 with TRBJ2-1, with a weak D call TRBD2 (6 bases). This CDR3 is CASSEPLAGTEQFF. DNA of the CDR3: TGTGCCAGCAGCGAGCCCCTGGCGGGGACCGAGCAGTTCTTC.